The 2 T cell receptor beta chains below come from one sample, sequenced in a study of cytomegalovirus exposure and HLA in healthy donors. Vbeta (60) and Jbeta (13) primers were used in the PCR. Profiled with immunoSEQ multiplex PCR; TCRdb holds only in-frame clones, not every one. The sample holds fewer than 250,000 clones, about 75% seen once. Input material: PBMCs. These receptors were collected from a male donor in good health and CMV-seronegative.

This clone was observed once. In DNA, the CDR3 is TGCGCCAGCAGCACGAGGACAGGTTCCTCCTACGAGCAGTACTTC. As protein: CASSTRTGSSYEQYF. V and J are TRBV5-1 and TRBJ2-7; 7 bases align to TRBD1. J was trimmed by 0 bases and V by 4 bases; bases with no gene match: 7. Per germline, CDR1 SGHRS and CDR2 YFSETQ. The CDR3 contains 15 residues.

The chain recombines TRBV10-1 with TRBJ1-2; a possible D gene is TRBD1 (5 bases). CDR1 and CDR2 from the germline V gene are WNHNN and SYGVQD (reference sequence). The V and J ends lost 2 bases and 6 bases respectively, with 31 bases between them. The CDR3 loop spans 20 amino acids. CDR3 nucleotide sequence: TGCGCCAGCAGTGAGCCATCTTTAGTGGGATCACGGGGGGGGTGGGATGGCTACACCTTC. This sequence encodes CASSEPSLVGSRGGWDGYTF.